These 8 T cell receptor beta chains originate from one sample sequenced in a study of T cells in Graves' hyperthyroidism and ophthalmopathy. RNA transcripts gave rise to amplified TCR beta CDR3 regions. The primer set for the first-round RT-PCR of the TCR CDR3 was HTBI. MiXCR, run by TCRdb on the multiplex PCR reads, gives a single entry per CDR3 protein. This table holds some 700,000 distinct CDR3 sequences, approximately 15% found once. Sequencing was performed on blood. The receptors were gathered from a man aged 50 or older with Graves' hyperthyroidism.

The rearrangement links TRBV6-2 or TRBV6-3 to TRBJ1-2; 12 nucleotides line up with TRBD1. The CDR3 is made up of 14 amino acids. CDR1 is MNHEY and CDR2 is SVGEGT in the germline V gene. With 9 bases clipped from V and 5 bases from J, the junction kept 7 bases outside the gene matches. Here the CDR3 reads CASGDRGQGYGYTF. DNA for the CDR3: TGTGCCAGTGGGGACAGGGGGCAGGGGTATGGCTACACCTTC.

The chain recombines TRBV19 with TRBJ2-1; TRBD2 matches 9 bases. The CDR3 loop spans 18 amino acids. From germline, CDR1 is LNHDA and CDR2 SQIVND (reference sequence). The junction had 14 bases not matched to a gene; V was cut back by 4 bases and J by 4 bases. This CDR3 is CASSRVAGREGRYNEQFF. The CDR3 region has the DNA TGTGCCAGTAGTAGGGTAGCAGGGCGGGAGGGCCGTTACAATGAGCAGTTCTTC. Full variable domain (missing parts from reference TRBV19 and TRBJ2-1): DGGITQSPKYLFRKEGQNVTLSCEQNLNHDAMYWYRQDPGQGLRLIYYSQIVNDFQKGDIAEGYSVSREKKESFPLTVTSAQKNPTAFYLCASSRVAGREGRYNEQFFGPGTRLTVL.

The chain carries TRBV29-1 and TRBJ2-3, with 11 bases aligning to TRBD2. The V and J ends lost 3 bases and 0 bases, in that order; junction bases with no gene match: 8. The CDR3 consists of 17 residues. Germline values: CDR1 SQVTM, CDR2 ANQGSEA. CDR3: CSVDGTSGTRSTDTQYF. For the CDR3, the DNA is TGCAGCGTTGACGGGACTAGCGGAACGAGAAGCACAGATACGCAGTATTTT.

This clonotype showed up many times. The chain joins TRBV9 to TRBJ2-7; TRBD2 might be the D (6 bases). Germline V gene lookup returns CDR1 SGDLS and CDR2 YYNGEE. V lost 4 bases to trimming and J lost 5 bases, with 16 bases between them. The CDR3 sequence is 14 residues long. The CDR3 here is CASSPVGGVNEQYF. Here the CDR3 DNA reads TGTGCCAGCAGCCCGGTGGGGGGAGTAAACGAGCAGTACTTC.

Comment on this clonotype: A read error may explain this, as a much larger clone is one base away. The chain uses TRBV7-2 and TRBJ2-2, with D hard to call. Trimming stripped 10 bases from V and 2 bases from J, with 8 bases between. CDR1 and CDR2 from the germline V gene are SGHTA and FQGNSA. The CDR3 consists of 12 residues. CDR3 sequence: CATRLNTGELFF. CDR3 nucleotides: TGTGCCACCAGGCTTAACACCGGGGAGCTGTTTTTT. Full variable domain (outside the CDR3, taken from reference TRBV7-2 and TRBJ2-2): GAGVSQSPSNKVTEKGKDVELRCDPISGHTALYWYRQSLGQGLEFLIYFQGNSAPDKSGLPSDRFSAERTGGSVSTLTIQRTQQEDSAVYLCATRLNTGELFFGEGSRLTVL.

V gene TRBV30 combines with J gene TRBJ2-1; D gene unclear. CDR3 size: 13 residues. In germline, CDR1 is GTSNPN, CDR2 SVGIG (reference sequence). Trimming took off 1 base at V and 5 bases at J, with 9 bases between the two ends. The CDR3 here is CAWSATPNNEQFF. The CDR3 DNA is TGTGCCTGGAGTGCCACCCCCAACAATGAGCAGTTCTTC.

This clonotype appeared a few times. The rearrangement uses TRBV29-1 and TRBJ2-4; D remains ambiguous. Germline V gene lookup returns CDR1 SQVTM and CDR2 ANQGSEA. This CDR3 region has 13 residues. V lost 0 bases to trimming and J lost 11 bases, with 14 bases between them. In DNA, the CDR3 is TGCAGCGTTGAAGAAAACGGGCCCTCCGTTCAGTACTTC. This sequence encodes CSVEENGPSVQYF.

As regards this clonotype: A much larger clone differs by one base, so this may be a read error. This rearrangement joins TRBV28 to TRBJ1-1; D gene uncertain. Trimming removed 7 bases at V and 4 bases at J, with 19 bases between. This CDR3 region has 15 residues. CDR1 is MDHEN and CDR2 is SYDVKM in the germline V gene. This CDR3 reads CASTLHRASCTEAFF. The DNA for the CDR3 is TGTGCCAGCACCTTACATCGGGCCTCTTGCACTGAAGCTTTCTTT.